Listed below are T cell receptor beta chains from one sample, sequenced in a study of blood T cell repertoires in COVID-19. Profiling relied on immunoSEQ multiplex PCR, and the TCRdb table lists in-frame clones only, not all of them. The sample lists about 240,000 clones; around 86% were seen once. The sequenced sample was peripheral blood. All receptors come from a woman aged 70-85 years with active or convalescent COVID-19. CDR3s include the opening cysteine and the closing phenylalanine or tryptophan. The D gene is left open where the match is weak. Clone sizes are given selectively: once, few, many, or a class where the clone is expanded.

v_call	j_call	d_call	clone_size	cdr3_aa	cdr3_nt
TRBV29-1	TRBJ1-6	-	-	CSVATGTNSPLHF	TGCAGCGTAGCCACAGGGACGAATTCACCCCTCCACTTT
TRBV4-1	TRBJ1-5	-	once	CASSQDSGSHQPQHF	TGCGCCAGCAGCCAAGATTCTGGGAGCCATCAGCCCCAGCATTTT
TRBV7-8	TRBJ1-5	TRBD1	-	CASSRQGGHSNQPQHF	TGTGCCAGCAGTCGACAGGGGGGACATAGCAATCAGCCCCAGCATTTT
TRBV11-3	TRBJ2-1	TRBD1	-	CASSSRQGANEQFF	TGTGCCAGCAGCTCCCGACAGGGGGCGAATGAGCAGTTCTTC
TRBV6-1	TRBJ2-3	TRBD2	-	CASSEMAGGTDTQYF	TGTGCCAGCAGTGAAATGGCGGGGGGCACAGATACGCAGTATTTT
TRBV2	TRBJ2-3	-	-	CASSDPPLTDTQYF	TGTGCCAGCAGTGACCCCCCACTCACAGATACGCAGTATTTT
TRBV6-6	TRBJ1-2	TRBD1	-	CASSYPGGTDYGYTF	TGTGCCAGCAGTTATCCAGGGGGGACGGACTATGGCTACACCTTC
TRBV6-2/TRBV6-3	TRBJ1-5	-	-	CASSYDQGLNQPQHF	TGTGCCAGCAGTTACGACCAGGGGCTCAATCAGCCCCAGCATTTT
TRBV6-5	TRBJ1-2	-	once	CASSYSSRGKGYGYTF	TGTGCCAGCAGTTACTCGAGTAGGGGGAAAGGGTATGGCTACACCTTC
TRBV6-5	TRBJ2-2	-	-	CASRGQGNTGELFF	TGTGCCAGCAGAGGGCAGGGGAACACCGGGGAGCTGTTTTTT
TRBV27	TRBJ1-6	-	-	CASSFLSGHANSPLHF	TGTGCCAGCAGTTTTCTATCTGGGCATGCCAATTCACCCCTCCACTTT
TRBV10-1	TRBJ1-4	-	-	CARTTRLGKLFF	TGCGCCAGGACAACGCGATTAGGAAAACTGTTTTTT
TRBV5-4	TRBJ1-1	-	-	CASSPPPGHPNTEAFF	TGTGCCAGCAGCCCGCCGCCGGGACACCCGAACACTGAAGCTTTCTTT
TRBV6-5	TRBJ1-2	-	-	CASTPLGLAYGYTF	TGTGCCAGCACTCCCCTGGGGCTCGCCTATGGCTACACCTTC
TRBV18	TRBJ2-5	-	-	CASSADLLKGQETQYF	TGTGCCAGCTCAGCGGATCTTCTCAAGGGGCAAGAGACCCAGTACTTC
TRBV15	TRBJ2-1	TRBD2	many	CATSRVGGGLYNEQFF	TGTGCCACCAGCAGAGTTGGCGGGGGTCTTTACAATGAGCAGTTCTTC
TRBV5-1	TRBJ2-7	TRBD1	-	CASSLSGTEIYEQYF	TGCGCCAGCAGCTTGTCCGGGACAGAAATCTACGAGCAGTACTTC
TRBV20-1	TRBJ2-5	-	-	CSASRGSDETQYF	TGCAGTGCTAGTAGGGGCAGCGACGAGACCCAGTACTTC
TRBV5-1	TRBJ2-2	TRBD1	-	CASSPTPQGAGGELFF	TGCGCCAGCAGCCCTACCCCACAGGGGGCGGGCGGGGAGCTGTTTTTT
TRBV18	TRBJ2-5	TRBD2	-	CASSPTSTGGETQYF	TGTGCCAGCTCACCCACCTCGACGGGGGGGGAGACCCAGTACTTC
TRBV5-1	TRBJ2-3	TRBD2	-	CASSLEAGGPTDTQYF	TGCGCCAGCAGCTTGGAGGCGGGGGGGCCAACAGATACGCAGTATTTT